Below are 32 T cell receptor beta chains sequenced from a single sample in a study of T cell responses to AZD1222 COVID-19 vaccine. Method: immunoSEQ multiplex PCR; TCRdb's copy keeps in-frame clones and lacks some. The repertoire holds about 180,000 clones, with more than 80% as singletons. The starting material was peripheral blood, obtained on day 0 of AZD1222 vaccination. All receptors come from an adult in good health.

V is TRBV18 and J is TRBJ1-1, with D maybe TRBD1 (5 bases). CDR1 is KGHSH and CDR2 is LQKENI in the germline V gene. The ends were cut back, 4 bases at V and 9 bases at J, with 9 bases in the middle. The CDR3 length is 11 residues. CDR3 in DNA: TGTGCCAGCTCACTACGGGGACAAGCTTTCTTT. It is translated as CASSLRGQAFF.

This sequence joins TRBV5-1 and TRBJ1-1; TRBD1 might be the D (6 bases). Trimming took off 0 bases at V and 6 bases at J, with 12 bases between the two ends. The CDR3 extends over 14 amino acids. From germline, CDR1 is SGHRS and CDR2 YFSETQ. CDR3 DNA: TGCGCCAGCAGCTTGGCCGGGGGCTTACCTGAAGCTTTCTTT. Its translation is CASSLAGGLPEAFF.

The CDR3 DNA sequence: TGCGCCAGCAGCCCAACGGGACACCCGGCCAATGAGCAGTTCTTC. It yields the protein CASSPTGHPANEQFF. The J gene is TRBJ2-1, the V gene TRBV5-1; D possibly corresponds to TRBD1 (6 bases). Germline CDR1 is SGHRS and CDR2 is YFSETQ. V lost 4 bases and J 6 bases, leaving 17 bases between the germline ends. The CDR3 length is 15 residues.

V is TRBV24-1 and J is TRBJ2-1; D gene unclear. Germline lookup yields CDR1 KGHDR and CDR2 SFDVKD. This CDR3 spans 13 amino acids. The V end was cut by 4 bases, the J end by 4 bases, with 7 bases between. CDR3 region: CATSEPKYNEQFF. For the CDR3, the DNA is TGTGCCACCAGTGAACCGAAATACAATGAGCAGTTCTTC.

The genes are TRBV9 and TRBJ2-1; TRBD2 aligns across 8 bases. The CDR3 has 14 amino acids. J was trimmed by 8 bases and V by 2 bases; bases with no gene match: 6. CDR1 is SGDLS, CDR2 YYNGEE, per germline. CDR3 loop: CASSVGRAFDEQFF. The CDR3 DNA reads as TGTGCCAGCAGCGTCGGGAGGGCCTTCGATGAGCAGTTCTTC.

This clone turned up a few times. The rearrangement joins TRBV18 to TRBJ1-5, with no clear D. From germline, CDR1 is KGHSH and CDR2 LQKENI. Deletions cut 3 bases from V and 8 bases from J, with 11 bases between. There are 13 residues in the CDR3. CDR3 sequence (DNA): TGTGCCAGCTCACCGTCAATTAGAGAGCCCCAGCATTTT. Protein product: CASSPSIREPQHF.

The V and J genes are TRBV7-9 and TRBJ2-2; 7 positions agree with TRBD1. The germline gives CDR1 SEHNR, CDR2 FQNEAQ (reference sequence). This CDR3 is built from 15 residues. The ends lost 4 bases at V and 7 bases at J; junction bases unmatched: 9. CDR3 region: CASSSRQGVDGELFF. The DNA for the CDR3 is TGTGCCAGCAGCTCTCGACAGGGAGTGGACGGGGAGCTGTTTTTT.

The V call is TRBV5-6, the J call TRBJ2-1; possible D gene TRBD2, 6 bases. Germline V gene lookup returns CDR1 SGHDT and CDR2 YYEEEE. The V end was cut by 4 bases, the J end by 5 bases, with 13 bases between. The length of the CDR3 is 14 residues. The CDR3 protein is CASSPGLTHNEQFF. For the CDR3, the DNA is TGTGCCAGCAGCCCAGGACTAACCCACAATGAGCAGTTCTTC. Variable domain in full (rest from reference TRBV5-6 and TRBJ2-1): DAGVTQSPTHLIKTRGQQVTLRCSPKSGHDTVSWYQQALGQGPQFIFQYYEEEERQRGNFPDRFSGHQFPNYSSELNVNALLLGDSALYLCASSPGLTHNEQFFGPGTRLTVL.

This clone has only one observation. The chain uses TRBV2 and TRBJ1-1, with D possibly TRBD1 on 5 matching bases. Per germline, CDR1 SNHLY and CDR2 FYNNEI. V was trimmed by 5 bases and J by 0 bases, leaving 10 bases between them. The CDR3 is 14 amino acids. The CDR3 region has the DNA TGTGCCAGCAGTTGGACACCGATGAACACTGAAGCTTTCTTT. Translated: CASSWTPMNTEAFF.

The chain joins TRBV19 to TRBJ1-6; D ambiguous. Germline values: CDR1 LNHDA, CDR2 SQIVND (reference sequence). The CDR3 consists of 15 residues. V lost 1 base and J 13 bases, leaving 17 bases between the germline ends. Here the CDR3 reads CASSIAGGAETPLHF. In nucleotides, the CDR3 is TGTGCCAGTAGTATAGCAGGAGGAGCCGAAACCCCCCTCCACTTT. The entire variable domain, with the rest obtained from reference TRBV19 and TRBJ1-6, is as follows: DGGITQSPKYLFRKEGQNVTLSCEQNLNHDAMYWYRQDPGQGLRLIYYSQIVNDFQKGDIAEGYSVSREKKESFPLTVTSAQKNPTAFYLCASSIAGGAETPLHFGNGTRLTVT.

The V and J genes are TRBV2 and TRBJ2-2; 9 bases are shared with TRBD2. The CDR3 loop spans 14 amino acids. The V segment lost 4 bases and the J segment 3 bases; nucleotides outside the gene matches: 0. Germline V gene lookup returns CDR1 SNHLY and CDR2 FYNNEI. The CDR3 loop is CASSGLADTGELFF. CDR3 bases: TGTGCCAGCAGTGGACTAGCGGACACCGGGGAGCTGTTTTTT.

This chain joins TRBV6-5 and TRBJ2-5; 10 bases map to TRBD2. This CDR3 is built from 14 residues. Germline trimming cut 6 bases from V and 5 bases from J; bases unmatched to any gene: 6. Germline V gives CDR1 MNHEY, CDR2 SVGAGI. In nucleotides, the CDR3 is TGTGCCAGCAGGGCGGGACTAGCGCGGGAGACCCAGTACTTC. Protein: CASRAGLARETQYF.

The rearrangement links TRBV4-1 to TRBJ2-3, with TRBD2 identical over 11 bases. Germline assignment: CDR1 MGHRA and CDR2 YSYEKL. Unmatched junction bases numbered 11, after V lost 3 bases and J lost 0 bases. CDR3 length: 19 amino acids. CDR3 protein: CASSQSIELAGVSTDTQYF. In DNA, the CDR3 is TGCGCCAGCAGCCAGTCCATCGAACTAGCGGGGGTTAGCACAGATACGCAGTATTTT.

The chain joins TRBV27 to TRBJ2-1; 9 bases line up with TRBD2. Trimming removed 5 bases from V and 7 bases from J; junction bases left unmatched: 12. This CDR3 is 16 amino acids long. Germline V lookup: CDR1 MNHEY, CDR2 SMNVEV (reference sequence). The CDR3 DNA reads TGTGCCAGCAGTCCCGTTCGCGGGAGGGCCGCTAATGAGCAGTTCTTC. Its translation is CASSPVRGRAANEQFF.

This sequence joins TRBV18 and TRBJ2-7, with TRBD2 identical over 10 bases. CDR3 length equals 16 residues. Trimming took 2 bases from V and 9 from J; bases not matched to a gene: 13. Looked up from germline, CDR1 is KGHSH and CDR2 is LQKENI. The DNA for the CDR3 is TGTGCCAGCTCACCATCGGCGGCTAGCGGGAGTGGTGGGCAGTACTTC. Translated: CASSPSAASGSGGQYF.

The V call is TRBV3-1 (or the pseudogene TRBV3-2), the J call TRBJ2-7; D is unresolved. CDR1 is LGHDT and CDR2 is YNNKEL in the germline V gene (reference sequence). The V and J ends lost 2 bases and 1 base respectively, with 9 bases between them. This CDR3 spans 14 amino acids. This chain's CDR3 is CASSQSRVSYEQYF. Here the CDR3 DNA reads TGTGCCAGCAGCCAAAGTCGGGTTTCCTACGAGCAGTACTTC.

V is TRBV14 and J is TRBJ1-1; tentative D call: TRBD1 (6 bases). CDR3 size: 14 residues. Per the germline V gene, CDR1 is SGHDN and CDR2 is FVKESK. V dropped 3 bases and J dropped 5 bases, with 13 bases sitting between them. The CDR3 is CASSHTQGWTEAFF. The CDR3 DNA reads TGTGCCAGCAGCCATACCCAGGGGTGGACTGAAGCTTTCTTT.

The V call is TRBV9, the J call TRBJ2-7; 10 bases align to TRBD2. Per germline, CDR1 SGDLS and CDR2 YYNGEE. The CDR3 sequence is 16 residues long. Losses at the gene ends were 0 bases for V and 0 bases for J; bases not matched to a gene: 3. The CDR3 here is CASSVAVAGGSYEQYF. The DNA of the CDR3 is TGTGCCAGCAGCGTAGCCGTAGCGGGAGGCTCCTACGAGCAGTACTTC.

The rearrangement joins TRBV4-1 to TRBJ1-2; unclear D gene. From germline, CDR1 is MGHRA and CDR2 YSYEKL. V was clipped by 2 bases and J by 3 bases, with 10 bases between them. The CDR3 totals 14 residues. The CDR3 DNA sequence: TGCGCCAGCAGCCAAAGTGAGGGCCACTATGGCTACACCTTC. Translating gives CASSQSEGHYGYTF.

This CDR3 is CASSLLGDNSPLHF. As DNA, the CDR3 is TGCGCCAGCAGCTTGCTTGGGGACAATTCACCCCTCCACTTT. This chain links TRBV5-1 with TRBJ1-6, with D maybe TRBD1 (5 bases). Trimming removed 1 base from V and 7 bases from J, with 9 bases in between. This CDR3 is 14 amino acids long. CDR1 SGHRS and CDR2 YFSETQ come from the germline V gene.

In its sample, this clone was seen once. J is TRBJ2-7 and V is TRBV6-5, with a weak D call TRBD1 (6 bases). The CDR3 has 12 amino acids. Germline lookup yields CDR1 MNHEY and CDR2 SVGAGI. The V end lost 4 bases, the J end lost 6 bases, and 10 bases lay between the germline ends. The CDR3 bases are TGTGCCAGCAGTTCCCAGGGGCGCGAGCAGTACTTC. Protein product: CASSSQGREQYF.

This chain links TRBV27 with TRBJ1-4, with TRBD1 matching over 8 bases. This CDR3 comprises 16 residues. Germline V gene lookup returns CDR1 MNHEY and CDR2 SMNVEV (reference sequence). J gave up 1 base and V 6 bases, and 7 bases lay outside the gene matches. In nucleotides, the CDR3 is TGTGCCAGCAGCCCCCAGGGGGCTGGAACTAATGAAAAACTGTTTTTT. Residues: CASSPQGAGTNEKLFF.

The chain uses TRBV7-9 and TRBJ2-2; 10 positions agree with TRBD1. CDR1 is SEHNR, CDR2 FQNEAQ, per germline (reference sequence). The V and J ends lost 5 bases and 1 base, in that order; junction bases with no gene match: 13. The CDR3 is 19 amino acids. CDR3 sequence reads: CASSPPLDRGPVNTGELFF. Written as DNA, the CDR3 is TGTGCCAGCAGCCCCCCCCTAGACAGGGGGCCTGTGAACACCGGGGAGCTGTTTTTT.

The V and J genes are TRBV30 and TRBJ1-2; D gene ambiguous. The CDR3 loop spans 12 amino acids. Germline values: CDR1 GTSNPN, CDR2 SVGIG (reference sequence). V lost 1 base to trimming and J lost 3 bases, with 6 bases between them. The CDR3: CAWSEGDYGYTF. CDR3 DNA: TGTGCCTGGAGTGAGGGTGACTATGGCTACACCTTC. The whole variable domain, filled in from reference TRBV30 and TRBJ1-2, reads SQTIHQWPATLVQPVGSPLSLECTVEGTSNPNLYWYRQAAGRGLQLLFYSVGIGQISSEVPQNLSASRPQDRQFILSSKKLLLSDSGFYLCAWSEGDYGYTFGSGTRLTVV.

Here the CDR3 reads CASGSNYGYTF. In DNA, the CDR3 is TGTGCCAGCGGGTCGAACTATGGCTACACCTTC. The genes are TRBV27 and TRBJ1-2; D gene uncertain. The CDR3 runs to 11 residues. Germline CDR1 MNHEY, CDR2 SMNVEV (reference sequence). Trimming left V 8 bases short and J 2 bases short, with 6 bases between.

This clone was detected only a few times. The chain is built from TRBV2 and TRBJ2-7; 15 bases fit TRBD2. The V gene's germline CDR1 is SNHLY and CDR2 FYNNEI. V lost 6 bases to trimming and J lost 1 base; unmatched junction nucleotides: 4. This CDR3 spans 16 amino acids. CDR3 DNA sequence: TGTGCCAGCAGGACCGGGACTAGCGGGAGGTCCTACGAGCAGTACTTC. Translation gives CASRTGTSGRSYEQYF.

The V call is TRBV5-4, the J call TRBJ1-3; no firm D call. Germline V gene data show CDR1 as SGHNT and CDR2 as YYREEE (reference sequence). This CDR3 region has 12 residues. Trimming pared 5 bases from V and 0 bases from J, leaving 3 bases between. The CDR3 DNA is TGTGCCAGCAGTACCTCTGGAAACACCATATATTTT. Its protein product is CASSTSGNTIYF.

The V gene is TRBV3-1 (or the pseudogene TRBV3-2), the J gene TRBJ1-5; D remains unclear. The CDR3 has 11 amino acids. Trimming removed 1 base at V and 9 bases at J, with 4 bases between. Looked up from germline, CDR1 is LGHDT and CDR2 is YNNKEL (reference sequence). The DNA of the CDR3 is TGTGCCAGCAGCCAAGGTGGGCCCCAGCATTTT. It encodes CASSQGGPQHF.

This CDR3 is CASSVAEGLVQFF. DNA of the CDR3: TGTGCCAGCAGCGTAGCCGAAGGGCTAGTGCAGTTCTTC. The chain recombines TRBV9 with TRBJ2-1; D unresolved. Deletions cut 0 bases from V and 12 bases from J, with 13 bases between. CDR3 size: 13 residues. Germline V CDR1 and CDR2: SGDLS, YYNGEE. Complete variable domain (other parts from reference TRBV9 and TRBJ2-1): DSGVTQTPKHLITATGQRVTLRCSPRSGDLSVYWYQQSLDQGLQFLIQYYNGEERAKGNILERFSAQQFPDLHSELNLSSLELGDSALYFCASSVAEGLVQFFGPGTRLTVL.

The rearrangement joins TRBV29-1 to TRBJ2-7, with D possibly matching TRBD1 (6 bases). The CDR3 length is 12 residues. The germline V gene encodes CDR1 SQVTM and CDR2 ANQGSEA. Between the trimmed V and J ends, which lost 8 bases and 3 bases, there was a span of 14 bases. The CDR3 DNA sequence: TGCAGCATAATGACAGGAGGCTACGAGCAGTACTTC. Translation gives CSIMTGGYEQYF.

The count of this clone is one. The gene calls are TRBV15 and TRBJ2-1; 8 bases map to TRBD1. CDR3 length: 16 residues. The junction had 8 bases not matched to a gene; V was cut back by 5 bases and J by 2 bases. Germline CDR1 LNHNV, CDR2 YYDKDF (reference sequence). CDR3 DNA: TGTGCCACCAGCGTGACGCCGACAGGGGCCTACAATGAGCAGTTCTTC. Encoded protein: CATSVTPTGAYNEQFF.

V usage is TRBV10-1 and J usage is TRBJ1-6; TRBD1 might be the D (5 bases). The V end was cut by 3 bases, the J end by 7 bases, with 7 bases between. This CDR3 has 13 residues. The germline V gene encodes CDR1 WNHNN and CDR2 SYGVQD (reference sequence). The CDR3 loop is CASSEKGNSPLHF. CDR3 nucleotide sequence: TGCGCCAGCAGTGAAAAGGGGAATTCACCCCTCCACTTT.